Reported below is one TCR beta chain. Its specificity is unknown. This may be a read error: a much more frequent sequence differs by one nucleotide. RNA transcripts served as the template for amplifying TCR beta CDR3 regions. The HTBI primer set served for first-round RT-PCR of the TCR CDR3. In TCRdb, the multiplex PCR reads were re-called with MiXCR into one record per CDR3 protein. The data show 150,000 or so distinct CDR3 sequences, with roughly a fifth seen just once and 60% to 70% held by the top ten. These data come from a study of T cells in Graves' hyperthyroidism and ophthalmopathy. Study results and limitations: Ophthalmopathy cases were set apart from stable hyperthyroidism by a 13 V-J model.

Sequencing was performed on blood. This TCR was sampled from a woman between 50 and 59 years old with Graves' hyperthyroidism that later progressed to Graves' ophthalmopathy.

CDR3 DNA: TGTGCCAGCCGACAGGGGCGAAACACTAAAGCTTTCTTT. Translated: CASRQGRNTKAFF. The V call is TRBV7-3, the J call TRBJ1-1, with 8 bases that match TRBD1. CDR3 length: 13 residues. The germline V gene encodes CDR1 SGHTA and CDR2 FQGTGA.